A selection of T cell receptor beta chains follows, all from one sample in a study of T-cell memory formation after mild COVID-19. In TCRdb, the 5' RACE reads were re-called with MiXCR into one record per CDR3 protein. The sample contains 250,000 to 300,000 distinct CDR3 sequences, around 16% of which appear only once. The sample consisted of PBMCs or a T cell subset sorted from them (not recorded which). Receptor source: a man aged 18-30 years who had mild COVID-19 (a few samples of this study predate the infection). Cell type and time point are not known. Both conserved end residues are part of each CDR3. Fields, in order: clone size, V gene, D gene, CDR3 length, J gene, CDR3 DNA, CDR3 protein. D genes are given only for firm matches. A clone size is listed for some rows: how often the clone was seen (once, few, many), or a class if it is expanded.

NA	TRBV7-3	NA	15	TRBJ2-1	TGTGCCAGCAGCGATGGGTGGGGGATCTACAATGAGCAGTTCTTC	CASSDGWGIYNEQFF
few	TRBV12-3/TRBV12-4	NA	12	TRBJ1-1	TGTGCCAGCAGTTCTCAGCGGGCTGAAGCTTTCTTT	CASSSQRAEAFF
NA	TRBV6-6	TRBD1	14	TRBJ1-1	TGTGCCAGCAGCCTCCCGACAGGGGCCGCCCGGGCTTTCTTT	CASSLPTGAARAFF
NA	TRBV18	NA	14	TRBJ1-2	TGTGCCAGCTCACCACCGGGATTTAATGATGGCTACACCTTC	CASSPPGFNDGYTF
few	TRBV12-3/TRBV12-4	NA	14	TRBJ1-3	TGTGCCAGCAGTTTATTGCTGTCTGGAAACACCATATATTTT	CASSLLLSGNTIYF
NA	TRBV9	TRBD2	14	TRBJ2-5	TGTGCCAGCAGCGTCGGGGGGGCTGGGGAGACCCAGTACTTC	CASSVGGAGETQYF
few	TRBV5-1	NA	15	TRBJ2-2	TGCGCCAGCAGCCGGGACTTATCAAACACCGGGGAGCTGTTTTTT	CASSRDLSNTGELFF
NA	TRBV20-1	TRBD1	17	TRBJ1-2	TGCAGTGCTACTAGTCCCGGGACAGGGTTGGGGCTCCATGGCTACACCTTC	CSATSPGTGLGLHGYTF
few	TRBV12-3/TRBV12-4	NA	14	TRBJ2-1	TGTGCCAGCAGTTTCCAGGGGGGGGGCAAACCGGAGTTCTTC	CASSFQGGGKPEFF
NA	TRBV7-6	NA	14	TRBJ2-2	TGTGCCAGCAGCAAGGGTAGCCTTGCCGGGGAGCTGTTTTTT	CASSKGSLAGELFF
NA	TRBV20-1	NA	13	TRBJ1-2	TGCAGTGCTGCGACAGGCAGGGTCTATGGCTACACCTTC	CSAATGRVYGYTF
once	TRBV6-6	TRBD1	14	TRBJ1-5	TGTGCCAGCAGTTACGGACAGGGGTATCAGCCCCAGCATTTT	CASSYGQGYQPQHF
NA	TRBV11-2	NA	18	TRBJ1-1	TGTGCCGGCAGCCCACTCGGCGGGGGCACAAGGGTGGACACTGAAGCTTTCTTT	CAGSPLGGGTRVDTEAFF
few	TRBV5-1	NA	13	TRBJ2-7	TGCGCCAGCAGCTTGCGCCGTGATCACGAGCAGTACTTC	CASSLRRDHEQYF
NA	TRBV4-1	NA	15	TRBJ1-1	TGCGCCAGCAGCCAACAGCAGGGTATGAACACTGAAGCTTTCTTT	CASSQQQGMNTEAFF
NA	TRBV6-5	TRBD1	13	TRBJ1-2	TGTGCCAGCAGTCCCAGGGGGCATGATGGCTACACCTTC	CASSPRGHDGYTF
NA	TRBV14	NA	13	TRBJ2-1	TGTGCCAGCAGCCCCTGGAGTTGGGATGAGCAGTTCTTC	CASSPWSWDEQFF
NA	TRBV11-2	NA	13	TRBJ2-5	TGTGCCAGCAGCGGGGTTGAGCGGGAGACCCAGTACTTC	CASSGVERETQYF
NA	TRBV12-3/TRBV12-4	NA	12	TRBJ1-1	TGTGCCAGCAGTTTAAGGCAGACTGAAGCTTTCTTT	CASSLRQTEAFF
few	TRBV20-1	TRBD1	15	TRBJ1-1	TGCAGTGCTAGCGCACCGGGACAGGGGAAAACTGAAGCTTTCTTT	CSASAPGQGKTEAFF
few	TRBV7-6	TRBD1	15	TRBJ1-1	TGTGCCAGCAGCTCGCGACAGGGGATGAACACTGAAGCTTTCTTT	CASSSRQGMNTEAFF
NA	TRBV5-1	NA	13	TRBJ1-1	TGCGCCAGCAGTAAGTCGGGGGGAACTGAAGCTTTCTTT	CASSKSGGTEAFF
NA	TRBV27	NA	14	TRBJ2-7	TGTGCCAGCAGCCGGACCCAGGTATGGTACGAGCAGTACTTC	CASSRTQVWYEQYF
few	TRBV19	NA	12	TRBJ1-3	TGTGCCAGTAGTCGGCTTGGAAACACCATATATTTT	CASSRLGNTIYF
few	TRBV20-1	NA	15	TRBJ2-1	TGCAGTGCTAGTAGGGGGGGCGCCCAGGACAATGAGCAGTTCTTC	CSASRGGAQDNEQFF
few	TRBV10-3	TRBD1	15	TRBJ2-5	TGTGCCATCAGTGGACTGGGACAGGGGAAAGAGACCCAGTACTTC	CAISGLGQGKETQYF
NA	TRBV27	NA	12	TRBJ2-3	TGTGCCAGCAGTTTTTTAGGGGATACGCAGTATTTT	CASSFLGDTQYF
few	TRBV5-8	TRBD1	19	TRBJ2-1	TGTGCCAGCAGCTCGACGGGACAGATTTCTTCGCACTCCTACAATGAGCAGTTCTTC	CASSSTGQISSHSYNEQFF
NA	TRBV7-8	NA	13	TRBJ2-5	TGTGCCAGCAGCTCATACATGGAAGAGACCCAGTACTTC	CASSSYMEETQYF
few	TRBV19	TRBD1	15	TRBJ2-3	TGTGCCAGTAGAAGGGACAGCTTTATGACAGATACGCAGTATTTT	CASRRDSFMTDTQYF
NA	TRBV9	TRBD1	17	TRBJ2-1	TGTGCCAGCAGCGAAAACCGGGACAGGGGAACTCACAATGAGCAGTTCTTC	CASSENRDRGTHNEQFF
NA	TRBV18	TRBD1	16	TRBJ2-2	TGTGCCAGCTCCCAGAATGGGACAGGGGTCACCGGGGAGCTGTTTTTT	CASSQNGTGVTGELFF
few	TRBV20-1	NA	13	TRBJ2-7	TGCAGTGCTAGAGGGGGAGGCCGCTACGAGCAGTACTTC	CSARGGGRYEQYF
NA	TRBV5-1	NA	15	TRBJ2-2	TGCGCCAGCAATGAGGGAAATGCTAACACCGGGGAGCTGTTTTTT	CASNEGNANTGELFF
NA	TRBV7-9	NA	11	TRBJ2-1	TGTGCCAGCAGAATAGCACGGGAGCAGTTCTTC	CASRIAREQFF
few	TRBV6-5	NA	14	TRBJ1-1	TGTGCCAGCAGTTACTCGAACTGGAACACTGAAGCTTTCTTT	CASSYSNWNTEAFF
few	TRBV5-1	NA	14	TRBJ1-1	TGCGCCAGCAGCTTGTTGCGGATGAACACTGAAGCTTTCTTT	CASSLLRMNTEAFF
NA	TRBV12-5	NA	11	TRBJ2-7	TGTGCTAGTGGGGGACGCCACGAGCAGTACTTC	CASGGRHEQYF
NA	TRBV7-2	NA	16	TRBJ2-7	TGTGCCAGCTCGGGAGGGGGGACAGGGTCCCCCTACGAGCAGTACTTC	CASSGGGTGSPYEQYF
NA	TRBV7-6	NA	15	TRBJ2-2	TGTGCCAGCAGCCCCCCCGGGGAGCGCACCGGGGAGCTGTTTTTT	CASSPPGERTGELFF
few	TRBV6-5	TRBD1	14	TRBJ2-7	TGTGCCAGCAGGTCTCGGGACAGGGACTACGAGCAGTACTTC	CASRSRDRDYEQYF
NA	TRBV11-2	NA	15	TRBJ1-5	TGTGCCAGCAGCTCCAGCGGGGGAATCGAGCAGCCCCAGCATTTT	CASSSSGGIEQPQHF
NA	TRBV5-6	NA	13	TRBJ2-1	TGTGCCAGCAGCTTCCGGGGGGCCATTGAGCAGTTCTTC	CASSFRGAIEQFF
few	TRBV9	TRBD2	17	TRBJ2-5	TGTGCCAGCAGCAAAACCGGGGGGGCCTTAACACAAGAGACCCAGTACTTC	CASSKTGGALTQETQYF
NA	TRBV12-3/TRBV12-4	NA	16	TRBJ2-2	TGTGCCAGCAGCCCGTCAACGGGAACCAACACCGGGGAGCTGTTTTTT	CASSPSTGTNTGELFF
few	TRBV7-9	NA	14	TRBJ2-3	TGTGCCAGCAGCCCCGGACATACCACAGATACGCAGTATTTT	CASSPGHTTDTQYF
few	TRBV12-3/TRBV12-4	NA	13	TRBJ2-5	TGTGCCAGCAGTGACGGGACTCGTGAGACCCAGTACTTC	CASSDGTRETQYF
few	TRBV7-3	TRBD2	15	TRBJ2-5	TGTGCCAGCAGCATGACTAGCGGGGGAAGCGAGACCCAGTACTTC	CASSMTSGGSETQYF
NA	TRBV19	NA	15	TRBJ1-2	TGTGCCAGTAGTATGACGTACCGGGCCTACTATGGCTACACCTTC	CASSMTYRAYYGYTF
NA	TRBV7-2	NA	13	TRBJ1-5	TGTGCCAGCAGCCTTAACGTCAATCAGCCCCAGCATTTT	CASSLNVNQPQHF
many	TRBV20-1	NA	14	TRBJ1-2	TGCAGTGCTAGCGCAGGGAGTGCAAACTATGGCTACACCTTC	CSASAGSANYGYTF
few	TRBV9	TRBD2	16	TRBJ2-7	TGTGCCAGCAGCCCAACAAGGCGGGGGTTACCCTACGAGCAGTACTTC	CASSPTRRGLPYEQYF
NA	TRBV9	NA	15	TRBJ1-5	TGTGCCAGCAGCGTAGACGAGGGTAGCAATCAGCCCCAGCATTTT	CASSVDEGSNQPQHF
NA	TRBV20-1	NA	12	TRBJ2-1	TGCAGTGCTCAGGCTGGGTTCAATGAGCAGTTCTTC	CSAQAGFNEQFF
few	TRBV7-2	NA	13	TRBJ2-7	TGTGCCAGCAGCTCTAGCGACCGATACGAGCAGTACTTC	CASSSSDRYEQYF
few	TRBV4-2	NA	15	TRBJ2-3	TGTGCCAGCAGCCAAGTGCAGATGAACACAGATACGCAGTATTTT	CASSQVQMNTDTQYF
NA	TRBV4-1	NA	14	TRBJ2-2	TGCGCCAGCAGCCAAGGGGGCGACGCCGGGGAGCTGTTTTTT	CASSQGGDAGELFF